These 21 T cell receptor beta chains were all obtained from the same sample, sequenced in a study of cytomegalovirus exposure and HLA in healthy donors. Researchers ran the PCR with 60 Vbeta and 13 Jbeta primers. The protocol was immunoSEQ multiplex PCR, while the TCRdb copy is restricted to in-frame clones and leaves out a portion. The sample gives 120,000 or so clones, approximately 8.6% of which show up once; 6% to 7.5% is in the top ten. Sample: PBMCs. All receptors come from a woman aged 40 to 55 in good health and CMV-seropositive.

There are a few counts of this clone. J is TRBJ2-1 and V is TRBV9; no firm D call. The germline CDR1 and CDR2 sequences are SGDLS and YYNGEE. The CDR3 has 17 residues. Between the trimmed V and J ends, which lost 0 bases and 0 bases, there was a span of 13 bases. Written as DNA, the CDR3 is TGTGCCAGCAGCGTAGCTCTTACCCCGAGCTCCTACAATGAGCAGTTCTTC. Translated: CASSVALTPSSYNEQFF. The full variable domain, its missing parts supplied by reference TRBV9 and TRBJ2-1, is DSGVTQTPKHLITATGQRVTLRCSPRSGDLSVYWYQQSLDQGLQFLIQYYNGEERAKGNILERFSAQQFPDLHSELNLSSLELGDSALYFCASSVALTPSSYNEQFFGPGTRLTVL.

The chain recombines TRBV9 with TRBJ2-1; 10 bases line up with TRBD2. V lost 4 bases and J lost 6; bases outside the gene matches: 10. Germline CDR1 and CDR2: SGDLS and YYNGEE. This CDR3 comprises 16 residues. The CDR3 DNA is TGTGCCAGCAGCCCTAGTGGACTAGCGGTCCCCAATGAGCAGTTCTTC. It codes for CASSPSGLAVPNEQFF.

This clone was picked up a small number of times. V is TRBV2 and J is TRBJ2-6, with TRBD1 as a possible D gene (6 bases). V was cut by 1 base and J by 0 bases, with 10 bases left in between. CDR1 is SNHLY and CDR2 is FYNNEI in the germline V gene. The CDR3 runs to 17 residues. The CDR3 coding sequence is TGTGCCAGCAGTGAAGACAGGGTGCCCTCTGGGGCCAACGTCCTGACTTTC. This translates into CASSEDRVPSGANVLTF. Full variable domain (remainder filled in from reference TRBV2 and TRBJ2-6): EPEVTQTPSHQVTQMGQEVILRCVPISNHLYFYWYRQILGQKVEFLVSFYNNEISEKSEIFDDQFSVERPDGSNFTLKIRSTKLEDSAMYFCASSEDRVPSGANVLTFGAGSRLTVL.

The chain is built from TRBV6-4 and TRBJ2-7; perhaps TRBD2 as D (6 bases). There are 12 residues in the CDR3. The germline gives CDR1 MRHNA, CDR2 SNTAGT. Trimming stripped 4 bases from V and 5 bases from J, with 9 bases between. The CDR3 sequence: CASSAGDNEQYF. The CDR3 coding sequence is TGTGCCAGCAGTGCGGGGGATAACGAGCAGTACTTC.

The chain employs TRBV7-8 and TRBJ2-5; the D is unclear. The V gene's germline CDR1 is SGHVS and CDR2 FQNEAQ. Between the trimmed V and J ends, which lost 4 bases and 4 bases, there was a span of 7 bases. CDR3 length: 12 residues. The CDR3 reads CASSSVPETQYF. The CDR3 coding sequence is TGTGCCAGCAGCTCAGTACCAGAGACCCAGTACTTC.

This clone has only a few counts. This sequence joins TRBV7-9 and TRBJ1-4, with 7 nucleotides matching TRBD1. Losses at the gene ends were 8 bases for V and 6 bases for J; bases not matched to a gene: 9. CDR1 and CDR2 from the germline V gene are SEHNR and FQNEAQ (reference sequence). The length of the CDR3 is 14 residues. The CDR3 nucleotides read TGTGCCAGCGGCCCGGGACAGCTGGATGAAAAACTGTTTTTT. As protein: CASGPGQLDEKLFF.

This clone showed up just a few times. This rearrangement joins TRBV28 to TRBJ1-2; TRBD1 matches 11 bases. The CDR3 is made up of 15 amino acids. Germline trimming cut 5 bases from V and 4 bases from J; bases unmatched to any gene: 6. Germline-derived CDR1 and CDR2 are MDHEN and SYDVKM. The CDR3 spells CASSLPGQGVYGYTF. CDR3 bases: TGTGCCAGCAGTCTCCCGGGACAGGGGGTCTATGGCTACACCTTC.

This chain uses TRBV6-5 with TRBJ2-7, with 7 bases that match TRBD2. The CDR3 is made up of 15 amino acids. V shed 1 base, J shed 0 bases, and the junction held 3 bases outside the gene matches. Germline V gives CDR1 MNHEY, CDR2 SVGAGI. As DNA, the CDR3 is TGTGCCAGCAGTTACTACGGGGGGAGCTCCTACGAGCAGTACTTC. Translated, it gives CASSYYGGSSYEQYF.

This clone was recorded many times. The chain uses TRBV6-4 and TRBJ1-1, with D unclear. This CDR3 is 13 amino acids long. Per the germline V gene, CDR1 is MRHNA and CDR2 is SNTAGT. V dropped 8 bases and J dropped 5 bases, with 15 bases sitting between them. The DNA of the CDR3 is TGTGCCAGCCAGGAGGCAGAGTCAACTGAAGCTTTCTTT. It encodes CASQEAESTEAFF.

In its sample, this clone was seen a few times. The chain carries TRBV5-6 and TRBJ1-1; D not resolved. Germline lookup yields CDR1 SGHDT and CDR2 YYEEEE. The CDR3 covers 11 residues. The V end was cut by 2 bases, the J end by 7 bases, with 6 bases between. The CDR3: CASSLQSEAFF. The DNA for the CDR3 is TGTGCCAGCAGCTTACAGAGTGAAGCTTTCTTT. The full variable domain, its missing parts supplied by reference TRBV5-6 and TRBJ1-1, is DAGVTQSPTHLIKTRGQQVTLRCSPKSGHDTVSWYQQALGQGPQFIFQYYEEEERQRGNFPDRFSGHQFPNYSSELNVNALLLGDSALYLCASSLQSEAFFGQGTRLTVV.

The V call is TRBV6-9, the J call TRBJ2-1; 13 bases are shared with TRBD2. CDR3 length: 17 residues. The V segment lost 6 bases and the J segment 5 bases; nucleotides outside the gene matches: 10. Germline V gene data show CDR1 as MNHGY and CDR2 as SVAAGI. The CDR3: CASRKHFGTSGNNEQFF. CDR3 nucleotides: TGTGCCAGCAGGAAACATTTCGGGACTAGCGGGAACAATGAGCAGTTCTTC.

This chain links TRBV7-6 with TRBJ2-5, with 8 bases lining up with TRBD2. Germline V gives CDR1 SGHVS, CDR2 FNYEAQ. Trimming cost V 2 bases and J 0 bases; bases outside gene matches: 17. The CDR3 covers 20 residues. The CDR3 is CASSLRAAVPGLGYQETQYF. DNA of the CDR3: TGTGCCAGCAGCTTAAGGGCGGCCGTACCGGGACTAGGGTACCAAGAGACCCAGTACTTC. Filled out from reference TRBV7-6 and TRBJ2-5, the complete variable domain reads GAGVSQSPRYKVTKRGQDVALRCDPISGHVSLYWYRQALGQGPEFLTYFNYEAQQDKSGLPNDRFSAERPEGSISTLTIQRTEQRDSAMYRCASSLRAAVPGLGYQETQYFGPGTRLLVL.

J is TRBJ1-4 and V is TRBV6-1; 7 nucleotides line up with TRBD1. The CDR3 length is 14 residues. V trimming: 6 bases; J trimming: 8 bases; junction bases outside the gene matches: 9. Germline lookup yields CDR1 MNHNS and CDR2 SASEGT. The CDR3, as DNA: TGTGCCAGCAGCCCGGGACAGTGGGGAGAAAAACTGTTTTTT. As protein: CASSPGQWGEKLFF.

This clone was recorded a few times. The chain carries TRBV6-5 and TRBJ2-3, with D perhaps TRBD1 (5 bases). V dropped 6 bases and J dropped 0 bases, with 10 bases sitting between them. The CDR3 loop spans 14 amino acids. Germline CDR1 reads MNHEY; CDR2 reads SVGAGI. The CDR3 DNA reads TGTGCCAGCAGCTTACAGGAGAGCACAGATACGCAGTATTTT. Amino acids: CASSLQESTDTQYF.

Comment on this clone: The sample contains more than one DNA sequence encoding this CDR3. The V and J genes are TRBV11-2 and TRBJ1-1, with D possibly being TRBD1 (6 bases). Per the germline V gene, CDR1 is SGHAT and CDR2 is FQNNGV. V lost 1 base and J 6 bases, leaving 15 bases between the germline ends. There are 15 residues in the CDR3. The CDR3 DNA reads as TGTGCCAGCAGCTTAGGCAGGGGCCGTCTCGCTGAAGCTTTCTTT. Translating it yields CASSLGRGRLAEAFF. Full variable domain (rest looked up from reference TRBV11-2 and TRBJ1-1): EAGVAQSPRYKIIEKRQSVAFWCNPISGHATLYWYQQILGQGPKLLIQFQNNGVVDDSQLPKDRFSAERLKGVDSTLKIQPAKLEDSAVYLCASSLGRGRLAEAFFGQGTRLTVV.

The V call is TRBV7-3, the J call TRBJ2-2; possible D gene TRBD2, 7 bases. This CDR3 comprises 14 residues. Trimming took off 2 bases at V and 8 bases at J, with 12 bases between the two ends. Germline values: CDR1 SGHTA, CDR2 FQGTGA. The CDR3 sequence: CASSLRGAPGELFF. CDR3 in DNA: TGTGCCAGCAGCTTACGGGGGGCGCCTGGGGAGCTGTTTTTT.

The chain couples TRBV9 to TRBJ2-7, with D perhaps TRBD1 (5 bases). Germline V gene lookup returns CDR1 SGDLS and CDR2 YYNGEE. V lost 0 bases to trimming and J lost 6 bases, with 13 bases between them. CDR3 length equals 14 residues. The CDR3 DNA sequence: TGTGCCAGCAGCGTAGCTGGGGCTCTCGGCGAGCAGTACTTC. It translates to CASSVAGALGEQYF.

This clone was counted between two and nine times. V and J are TRBV5-4 and TRBJ1-1, with D tentatively TRBD1 (6 bases). The germline CDR1 and CDR2 sequences are SGHNT and YYREEE (reference sequence). The CDR3 is made up of 14 amino acids. Trimming cost V 0 bases and J 2 bases, with 8 bases left between them. The CDR3 loop is CASSLDRVNTEAFF. CDR3 DNA sequence: TGTGCCAGCAGCTTGGACAGGGTCAACACTGAAGCTTTCTTT.

The chain has TRBV2 and TRBJ2-7; 8 positions agree with TRBD1. The trim removed 6 bases at V and 6 bases at J, leaving 10 bases unmatched. This CDR3 contains 14 residues. Germline V CDR1 and CDR2: SNHLY, FYNNEI. This CDR3 is CASRPGQVIPEQYF. CDR3 DNA: TGTGCCAGCAGGCCGGGACAGGTAATTCCCGAGCAGTACTTC.

Of note for this clone: A read error may account for a junction end that differs from germline. This chain uses TRBV25-1 with TRBJ2-3, with D unclear. This CDR3 spans 14 amino acids. CDR1 MGHDK and CDR2 SYGVNS come from the germline V gene. The CDR3 sequence: CASSEWNSIDTQYF. In nucleotides, the CDR3 is TGTGCCAGCAGTGAATGGAATAGCATAGATACGCAGTATTTT.

This clone has a handful of counts. This sequence joins TRBV16 and TRBJ1-5; D is ambiguous. The ends were cut back, 5 bases at V and 2 bases at J, with 10 bases in the middle. The CDR3 spans 14 residues. Germline CDR1 reads KGHSY; CDR2 reads FQNENV. The DNA for the CDR3 is TGTGCCAGCAGCATGGTCGGGGGCAATCAGCCCCAGCATTTT. Its translation: CASSMVGGNQPQHF.